The clone carrying this T cell receptor (beta chain) was counted ten times or more. Its antigen is unidentified. The data were obtained in a study of metastatic and nonmetastatic thyroid tumors. Thyroid surgery was performed in patients who had received no treatment beforehand. Study conclusions and caveats: Reported TCR beta diversity, measured in blood and tumor, was significantly higher for malignant thyroid tumors than for benign nodules.

Authors' data handling: The study built a papillary thyroid cancer distant-metastasis classifier from CDR3 differences across clinicopathological groups. TCRdb re-clonotyped the PCR reads through MiXCR. TCRdb's processing, not the authors' own work, is the source of the V and J calls. The table has around 38,000 clones, 28% seen once; the top ten hold more than 9%. The CDR3 contains 11 residues. Germline values: CDR1 MNHNS, CDR2 SASEGT. Trimming pared 2 bases from V and 9 bases from J, leaving 8 bases between. This TCR was sampled from a male donor with papillary thyroid cancer or a benign thyroid nodule (not recorded which). Some clones in this sample may be carry-over from other donors' samples. The sequenced sample was blood. The chain joins TRBV6-1 to TRBJ2-7; D remains unclear. This chain's CDR3 is CASSETGGQYF. CDR3 coding DNA: TGTGCCAGCAGTGAAACCGGCGGGCAGTACTTC.